The 2 T cell receptor beta chains below were found in one sample sequenced in a study of OX40 agonist ivuxolimab in advanced cancers. The assay was immunoSEQ multiplex PCR, and TCRdb's table has in-frame clones only and misses some. The table has 20,000 to 30,000 clones, roughly 80% seen once; the top ten hold 10% to 15%. Specimen: CD4+ or CD8+ T cells sorted from blood, collected in a trial of the OX40 agonist ivuxolimab. All receptors derive from an adult with an advanced solid tumor such as melanoma, head and neck, liver or kidney cancer.

This chain links TRBV5-5 with TRBJ2-3; D is undetermined. This CDR3 has 13 residues. Trimming removed 4 bases at V and 1 base at J, with 7 bases between. Germline V CDR1 and CDR2: SGHKS, YYEKEE (reference sequence). The DNA of the CDR3 is TGTGCCAGCAGCATTCGGGGCACAGATACGCAGTATTTT. It is translated as CASSIRGTDTQYF.

By sample share, this clone is medium-sized. The chain links TRBV30 to TRBJ1-6; D perhaps matches TRBD1 (5 bases). CDR1 GTSNPN and CDR2 SVGIG come from the germline V gene (reference sequence). The CDR3 runs to 13 residues. Trimming removed 0 bases at V and 13 bases at J, with 13 bases between. The CDR3 loop is CAWSVLGVEPLHF. As DNA, the CDR3 is TGTGCCTGGAGTGTACTAGGGGTAGAGCCCCTCCACTTT.